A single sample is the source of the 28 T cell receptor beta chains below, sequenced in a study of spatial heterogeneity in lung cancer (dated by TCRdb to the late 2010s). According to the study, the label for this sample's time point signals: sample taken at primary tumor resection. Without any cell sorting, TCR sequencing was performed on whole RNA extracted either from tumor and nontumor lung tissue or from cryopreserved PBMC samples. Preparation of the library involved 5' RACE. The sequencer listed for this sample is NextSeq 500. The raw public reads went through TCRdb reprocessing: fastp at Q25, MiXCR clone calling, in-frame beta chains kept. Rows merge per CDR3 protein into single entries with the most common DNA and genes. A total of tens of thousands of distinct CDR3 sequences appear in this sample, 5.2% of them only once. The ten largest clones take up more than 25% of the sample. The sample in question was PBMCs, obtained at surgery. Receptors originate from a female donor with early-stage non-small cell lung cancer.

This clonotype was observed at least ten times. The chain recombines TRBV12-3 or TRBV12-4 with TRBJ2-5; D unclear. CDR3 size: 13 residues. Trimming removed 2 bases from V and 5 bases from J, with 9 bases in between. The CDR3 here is CASSLWPRETQYF. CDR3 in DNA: TGTGCCAGCAGTTTATGGCCGCGGGAGACCCAGTACTTC.

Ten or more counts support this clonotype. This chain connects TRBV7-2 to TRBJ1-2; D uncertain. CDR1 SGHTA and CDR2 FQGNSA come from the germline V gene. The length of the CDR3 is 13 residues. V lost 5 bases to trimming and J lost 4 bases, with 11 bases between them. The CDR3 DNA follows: TGTGCCAGCAGCCGAGACCGAAGCTATGGCTACACCTTC. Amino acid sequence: CASSRDRSYGYTF.

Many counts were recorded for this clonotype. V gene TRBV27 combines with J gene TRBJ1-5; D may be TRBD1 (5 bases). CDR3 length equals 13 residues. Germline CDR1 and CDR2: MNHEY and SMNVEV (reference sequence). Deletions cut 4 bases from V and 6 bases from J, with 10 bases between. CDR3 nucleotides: TGTGCCAGCAGTTATGCGGGGGGTCAGCCCCAGCATTTT. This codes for CASSYAGGQPQHF.

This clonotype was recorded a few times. For the CDR3, the DNA is TGTGCCACACTAGCGGGGGGAACGAATGAGCAGTTCTTC. Protein sequence: CATLAGGTNEQFF. This chain joins TRBV10-3 and TRBJ2-1; 12 nucleotides agree with TRBD2. Germline CDR1 is ENHRY and CDR2 is SYGVKD. Trimming at V came to 10 bases and at J to 7 bases, leaving 5 bases not matched to a gene. The CDR3 sequence is 13 residues long.

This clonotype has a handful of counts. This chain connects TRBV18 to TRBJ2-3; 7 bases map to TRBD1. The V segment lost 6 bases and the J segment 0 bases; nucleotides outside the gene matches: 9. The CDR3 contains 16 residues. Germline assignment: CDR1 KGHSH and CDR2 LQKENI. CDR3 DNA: TGTGCCAGCTCCAGGGGGATTTCGAGTAGCACAGATACGCAGTATTTT. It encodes CASSRGISSSTDTQYF.

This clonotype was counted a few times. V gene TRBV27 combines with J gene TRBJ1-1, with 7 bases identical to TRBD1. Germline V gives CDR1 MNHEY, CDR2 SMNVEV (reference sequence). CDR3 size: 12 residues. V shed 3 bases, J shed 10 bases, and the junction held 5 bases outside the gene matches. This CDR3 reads CASSLPQGIAFF. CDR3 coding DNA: TGTGCCAGCAGTTTGCCACAGGGGATAGCTTTCTTT.

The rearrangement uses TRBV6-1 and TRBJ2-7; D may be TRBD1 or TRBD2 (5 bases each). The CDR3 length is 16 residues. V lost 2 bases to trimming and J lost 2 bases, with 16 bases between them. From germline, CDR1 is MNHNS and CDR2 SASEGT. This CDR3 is CASSESPLTGPYEQYF. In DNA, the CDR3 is TGTGCCAGCAGTGAATCTCCTCTAACGGGACCCTACGAGCAGTACTTC.

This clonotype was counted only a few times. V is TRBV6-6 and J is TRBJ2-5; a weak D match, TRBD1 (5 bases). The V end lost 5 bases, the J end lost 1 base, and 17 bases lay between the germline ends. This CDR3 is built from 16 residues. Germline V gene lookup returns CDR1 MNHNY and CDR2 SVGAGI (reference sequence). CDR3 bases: TGTGCCAGCAGTACCCCCCAGGGCCCCAGCCAAGAGACCCAGTACTTC. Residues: CASSTPQGPSQETQYF.

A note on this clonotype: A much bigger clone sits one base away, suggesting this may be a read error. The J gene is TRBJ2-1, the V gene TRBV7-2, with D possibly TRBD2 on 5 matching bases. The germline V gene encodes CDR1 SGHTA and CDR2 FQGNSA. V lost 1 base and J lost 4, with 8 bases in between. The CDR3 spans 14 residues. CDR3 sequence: CASSLGRDYNEQFF. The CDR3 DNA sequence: TGTGCCAGCAGCTTAGGTCGGGATTACAATGAGCAGTTCTTC.

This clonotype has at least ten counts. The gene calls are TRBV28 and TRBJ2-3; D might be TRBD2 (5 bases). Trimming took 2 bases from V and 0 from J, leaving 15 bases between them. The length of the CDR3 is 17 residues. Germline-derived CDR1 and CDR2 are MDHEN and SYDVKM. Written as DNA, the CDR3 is TGTGCCAGCAGTTTAGCGGTGGCGGGCACTAGCACAGATACGCAGTATTTT. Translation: CASSLAVAGTSTDTQYF.

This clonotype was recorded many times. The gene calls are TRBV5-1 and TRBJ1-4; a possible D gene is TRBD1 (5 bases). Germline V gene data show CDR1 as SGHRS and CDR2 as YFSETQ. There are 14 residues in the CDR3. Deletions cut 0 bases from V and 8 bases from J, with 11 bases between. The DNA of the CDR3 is TGCGCCAGCAGCTTGGACAGGCTCGACGAAAAACTGTTTTTT. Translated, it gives CASSLDRLDEKLFF. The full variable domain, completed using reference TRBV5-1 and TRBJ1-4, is KAGVTQTPRYLIKTRGQQVTLSCSPISGHRSVSWYQQTPGQGLQFLFEYFSETQRNKGNFPGRFSGRQFSNSRSEMNVSTLELGDSALYLCASSLDRLDEKLFFGSGTQLSVL.

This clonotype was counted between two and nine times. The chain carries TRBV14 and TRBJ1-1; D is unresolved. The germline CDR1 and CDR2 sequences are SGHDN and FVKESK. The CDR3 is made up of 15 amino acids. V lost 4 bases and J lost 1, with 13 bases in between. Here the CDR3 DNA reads TGTGCCAGCAGCCTCATTGGGATAAGGAACACTGAAGCTTTCTTT. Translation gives CASSLIGIRNTEAFF.

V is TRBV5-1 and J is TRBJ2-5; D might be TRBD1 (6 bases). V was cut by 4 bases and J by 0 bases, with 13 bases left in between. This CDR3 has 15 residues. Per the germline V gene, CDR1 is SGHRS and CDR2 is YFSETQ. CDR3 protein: CASSLDTGNQETQYF. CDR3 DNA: TGCGCCAGCAGCCTAGACACAGGGAACCAAGAGACCCAGTACTTC. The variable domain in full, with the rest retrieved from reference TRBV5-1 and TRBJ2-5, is KAGVTQTPRYLIKTRGQQVTLSCSPISGHRSVSWYQQTPGQGLQFLFEYFSETQRNKGNFPGRFSGRQFSNSRSEMNVSTLELGDSALYLCASSLDTGNQETQYFGPGTRLLVL.

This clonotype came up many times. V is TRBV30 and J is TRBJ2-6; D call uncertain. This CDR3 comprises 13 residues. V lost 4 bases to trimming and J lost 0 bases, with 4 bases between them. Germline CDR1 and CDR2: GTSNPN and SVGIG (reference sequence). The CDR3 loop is CAWTVSGANVLTF. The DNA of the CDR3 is TGTGCCTGGACAGTCTCTGGGGCCAACGTCCTGACTTTC.

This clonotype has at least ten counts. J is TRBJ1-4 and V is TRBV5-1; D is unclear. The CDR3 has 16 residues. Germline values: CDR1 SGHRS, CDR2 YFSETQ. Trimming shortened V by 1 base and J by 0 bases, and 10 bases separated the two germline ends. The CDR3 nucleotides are TGCGCCAGCAGCTTGCAGCCGGACGCAACTAATGAAAAACTGTTTTTT. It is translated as CASSLQPDATNEKLFF.

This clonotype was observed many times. CDR3 in amino acids: CSVGLNTEAFF. The CDR3, as DNA: TGCAGCGTTGGACTGAACACTGAAGCTTTCTTT. The chain carries TRBV29-1 and TRBJ1-1; the D is unclear. The V and J ends lost 4 bases and 0 bases respectively, with 3 bases between them. CDR1 SQVTM and CDR2 ANQGSEA come from the germline V gene. This CDR3 has 11 amino acids. The full variable domain, rest sourced from reference TRBV29-1 and TRBJ1-1, is SAVISQKPSRDICQRGTSLTIQCQVDSQVTMMFWYRQQPGQSLTLIATANQGSEATYESGFVIDKFPISRPNLTFSTLTVSNMSPEDSSIYLCSVGLNTEAFFGQGTRLTVV.

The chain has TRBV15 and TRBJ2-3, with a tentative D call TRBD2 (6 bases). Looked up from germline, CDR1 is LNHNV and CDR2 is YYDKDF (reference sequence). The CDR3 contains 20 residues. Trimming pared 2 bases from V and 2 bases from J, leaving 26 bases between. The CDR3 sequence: CATSRPGLRGRLNHTDTQYF. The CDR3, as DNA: TGTGCCACCAGCAGACCGGGACTGCGAGGGCGCCTAAACCACACAGATACGCAGTATTTT.

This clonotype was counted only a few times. The CDR3: CSAKGQPGELFF. The CDR3 region has the DNA TGCAGTGCTAAGGGACAGCCCGGGGAGCTGTTTTTT. The chain combines TRBV20-1 with TRBJ2-2; 7 positions match TRBD1. Germline V CDR1 and CDR2: DFQATT, SNEGSKA (reference sequence). Trimming cost V 4 bases and J 6 bases; bases outside gene matches: 2. CDR3 size: 12 residues.

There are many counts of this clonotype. CDR3 DNA sequence: TGCGCCAGCAGCGCACCAGCGGGGGGCCCCCAGGGGGAGCTGTTTTTT. It is translated as CASSAPAGGPQGELFF. The chain couples TRBV5-1 to TRBJ2-2, with 9 bases identical to TRBD2. With 4 bases clipped from V and 8 bases from J, the junction kept 12 bases outside the gene matches. The germline gives CDR1 SGHRS, CDR2 YFSETQ. CDR3 size: 16 residues.

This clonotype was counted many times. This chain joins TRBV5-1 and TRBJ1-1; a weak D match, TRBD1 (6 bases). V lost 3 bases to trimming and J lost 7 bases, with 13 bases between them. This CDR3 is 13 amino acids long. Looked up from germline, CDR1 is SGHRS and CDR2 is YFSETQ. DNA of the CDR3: TGCGCCAGCAGCTCCCGGGACACCGATGAAGCTTTCTTT. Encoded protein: CASSSRDTDEAFF.

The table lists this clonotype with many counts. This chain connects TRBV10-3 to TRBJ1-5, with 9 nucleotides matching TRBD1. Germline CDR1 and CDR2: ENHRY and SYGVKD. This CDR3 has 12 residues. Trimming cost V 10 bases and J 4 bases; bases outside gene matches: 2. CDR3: CATGQGNQPQHF. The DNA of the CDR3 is TGTGCCACGGGACAGGGAAATCAGCCCCAGCATTTT.

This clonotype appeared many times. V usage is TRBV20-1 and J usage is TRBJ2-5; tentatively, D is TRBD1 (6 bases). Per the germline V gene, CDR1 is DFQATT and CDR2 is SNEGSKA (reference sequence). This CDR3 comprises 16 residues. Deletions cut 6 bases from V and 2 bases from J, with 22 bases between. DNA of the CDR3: TGCAGTGCCCCCTTCCCGAGCAGGGGACGGCAAGAGACCCAGTACTTC. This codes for CSAPFPSRGRQETQYF.

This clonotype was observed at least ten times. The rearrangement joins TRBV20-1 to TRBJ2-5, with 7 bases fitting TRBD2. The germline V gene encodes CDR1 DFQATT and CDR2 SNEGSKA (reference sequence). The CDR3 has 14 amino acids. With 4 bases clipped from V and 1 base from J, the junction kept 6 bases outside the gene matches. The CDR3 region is CSATDSGGQETQYF. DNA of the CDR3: TGCAGTGCTACTGACTCGGGGGGCCAAGAGACCCAGTACTTC.

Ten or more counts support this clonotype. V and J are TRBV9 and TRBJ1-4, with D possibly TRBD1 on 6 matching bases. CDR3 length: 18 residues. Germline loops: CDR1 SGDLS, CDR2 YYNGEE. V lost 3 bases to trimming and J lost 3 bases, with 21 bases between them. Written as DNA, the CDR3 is TGTGCCAGCAGCGCGAGGGGGGATTCCGGGACTCCTAATGAAAAACTGTTTTTT. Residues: CASSARGDSGTPNEKLFF.

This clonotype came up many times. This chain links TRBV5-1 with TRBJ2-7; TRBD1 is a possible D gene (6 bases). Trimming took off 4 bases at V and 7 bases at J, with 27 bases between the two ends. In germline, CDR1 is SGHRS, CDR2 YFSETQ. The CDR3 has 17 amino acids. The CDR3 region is CASSGGGLGQGVEEQYF. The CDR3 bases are TGCGCCAGCAGCGGGGGCGGGTTGGGGCAGGGCGTTGAGGAGCAGTACTTC.

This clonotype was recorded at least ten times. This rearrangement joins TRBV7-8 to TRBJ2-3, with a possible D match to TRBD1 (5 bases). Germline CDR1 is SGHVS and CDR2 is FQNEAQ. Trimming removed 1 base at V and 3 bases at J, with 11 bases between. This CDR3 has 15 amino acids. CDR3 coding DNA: TGTGCCAGCAGCTTAGTCCCTCGACAGACAGATACGCAGTATTTT. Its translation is CASSLVPRQTDTQYF.

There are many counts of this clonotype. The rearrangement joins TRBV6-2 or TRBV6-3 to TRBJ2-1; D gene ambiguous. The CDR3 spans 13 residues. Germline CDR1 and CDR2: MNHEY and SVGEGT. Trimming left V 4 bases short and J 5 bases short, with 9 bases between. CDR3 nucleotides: TGTGCCAGCAGTTTAGGATGGGACAATGAGCAGTTCTTC. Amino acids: CASSLGWDNEQFF.

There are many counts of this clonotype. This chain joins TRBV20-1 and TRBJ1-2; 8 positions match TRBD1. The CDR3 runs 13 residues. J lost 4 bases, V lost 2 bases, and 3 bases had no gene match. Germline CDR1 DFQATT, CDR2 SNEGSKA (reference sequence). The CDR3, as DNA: TGCAGTGCTAGATCTACAGGGGGCTATGGCTACACCTTC. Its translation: CSARSTGGYGYTF.